The present entry profiles one T cell receptor (beta chain) with its context. This specimen belongs to a study of blood T cell repertoires in COVID-19. Study-wide context: Donors in the United States, Italy and Spain gave samples during acute or convalescent COVID-19. Sample material is recorded as cDNA or gDNA derived from T cells, B-cell-depleted T cells, or PBMCs.

V shed 8 bases and J shed 5 bases, with 9 bases lying between them. CDR3 length: 12 amino acids. Looked up from germline, CDR1 is MNHEY and CDR2 is SVGAGI. In the original processing: It was from reference gene primer amplification that nucleated cell counts were estimated. Clones were sequenced by immunoSEQ multiplex PCR, and TCRdb holds only the in-frame ones, with some missing. The V and J calls and clone size were taken over from that table, and D and trimming were inferred from the DNA. Of approximately 76,000 clones listed, about 80% were seen once; the top ten hold 35%. The chain links TRBV6-5 to TRBJ2-2, with D hard to call. This sequence originates from a woman in her 70s with acute or convalescent COVID-19. Sequenced sample: peripheral blood. The CDR3: CASVSSTGELFF. Written as DNA, the CDR3 is TGTGCCAGCGTCTCCTCTACCGGGGAGCTGTTTTTT.